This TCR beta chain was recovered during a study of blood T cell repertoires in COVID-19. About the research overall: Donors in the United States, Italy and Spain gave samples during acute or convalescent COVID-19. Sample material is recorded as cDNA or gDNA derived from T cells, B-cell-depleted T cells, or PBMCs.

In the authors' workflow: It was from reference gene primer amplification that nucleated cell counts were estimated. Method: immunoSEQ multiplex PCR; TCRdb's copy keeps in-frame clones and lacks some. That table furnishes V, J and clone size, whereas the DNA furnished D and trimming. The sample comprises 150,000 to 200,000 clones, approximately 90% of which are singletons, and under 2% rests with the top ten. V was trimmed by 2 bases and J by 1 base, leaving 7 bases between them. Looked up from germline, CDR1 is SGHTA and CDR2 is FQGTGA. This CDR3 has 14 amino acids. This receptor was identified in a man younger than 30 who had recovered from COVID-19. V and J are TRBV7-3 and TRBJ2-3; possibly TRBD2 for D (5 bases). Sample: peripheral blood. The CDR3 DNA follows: TGTGCCAGCAGCTTAGGGAGAGGCACAGATACGCAGTATTTT. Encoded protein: CASSLGRGTDTQYF.